This entry lists 18 T cell receptor beta chains sequenced from one sample in a study of blood T cell repertoires in COVID-19. Sequencing used immunoSEQ multiplex PCR; TCRdb keeps in-frame clones, though not all of them. This table holds some 89,000 clones, around nine tenths found once. Input material: peripheral blood. The receptors derive from a man in his sixties with acute or convalescent COVID-19.

This clone was counted between two and nine times. This chain uses TRBV18 with TRBJ2-1; 9 bases line up with TRBD1. Germline V gene data show CDR1 as KGHSH and CDR2 as LQKENI. The CDR3 totals 13 residues. V shed 4 bases, J shed 7 bases, and the junction held 2 bases outside the gene matches. The CDR3 sequence: CASSRDRVNEQFF. The CDR3 DNA is TGTGCCAGCTCACGGGACAGGGTGAATGAGCAGTTCTTC.

The CDR3 spells CASSRGRGLNYGYTF. CDR3 nucleotides: TGTGCCAGCAGCCGGGGACGGGGACTTAACTATGGCTACACCTTC. This chain uses TRBV3-1 (or the pseudogene TRBV3-2) with TRBJ1-2; D is perhaps TRBD1 (5 bases). V was cut by 4 bases and J by 1 base, with 13 bases left in between. This CDR3 has 15 residues. CDR1 is LGHDT, CDR2 YNNKEL, per germline (reference sequence).

The CDR3, as DNA: TGTGCCAGCAGCTTTACGTGGGGGGTCTCGGGTGGCTACACCTTC. This encodes CASSFTWGVSGGYTF. V gene TRBV12-1 combines with J gene TRBJ1-2. TRBV12-1 represents a pseudogene. The length of the CDR3 is 15 residues.

This clone was counted a single time. This sequence joins TRBV3-1 (or the pseudogene TRBV3-2) and TRBJ2-7, with 9 bases fitting TRBD1. The germline V gene has CDR1 LGHDT and CDR2 YNNKEL (reference sequence). The V gene end was trimmed by 4 bases and the J gene end by 3 bases; junction bases not matched to a gene: 1. The CDR3 sequence is 13 residues long. The CDR3, as DNA: TGTGCCAGCAGCCGGACAGGGGTCTACGAGCAGTACTTC. Amino acids: CASSRTGVYEQYF.

This rearrangement joins TRBV11-1 to TRBJ1-1; a weak D match, TRBD1 (5 bases). The CDR3 totals 13 residues. The germline V gene encodes CDR1 SGHAT and CDR2 FQDESV (reference sequence). Between the trimmed V and J ends, which lost 4 bases and 3 bases, there was a span of 9 bases. The CDR3 region has the DNA TGTGCCAGCAGCTACGGACAATACACTGAAGCTTTCTTT. Translated: CASSYGQYTEAFF.

This CDR3 reads CASSLGRTGGMNTEAFF. The CDR3, as DNA: TGTGCCAGCAGCTTGGGGAGGACCGGGGGTATGAACACTGAAGCTTTCTTT. The V call is TRBV5-4, the J call TRBJ1-1; D perhaps matches TRBD1 (5 bases). V gave up 0 bases and J gave up 0 bases, with 15 bases separating them. The CDR3 runs 17 residues. Looked up from germline, CDR1 is SGHNT and CDR2 is YYREEE (reference sequence).

The CDR3 region has the DNA TGCGCCAGCAGCCCGGGACATTCTGAGATTAATGAAAAACTGTTTTTT. Protein product: CASSPGHSEINEKLFF. This chain links TRBV5-1 with TRBJ1-4; a weak D match, TRBD1 (6 bases). Trimming took off 4 bases at V and 4 bases at J, with 17 bases between the two ends. Looked up from germline, CDR1 is SGHRS and CDR2 is YFSETQ. CDR3 length: 16 residues.

The chain combines TRBV5-1 with TRBJ2-1; 7 nucleotides line up with TRBD1. Germline V gene data show CDR1 as SGHRS and CDR2 as YFSETQ. CDR3 size: 16 residues. V trimming: 2 bases; J trimming: 2 bases; junction bases outside the gene matches: 7. In nucleotides, the CDR3 is TGCGCCAGCAGCTTACAACAGGGGACCACCTACAATGAGCAGTTCTTC. Protein: CASSLQQGTTYNEQFF.

The chain links TRBV28 to TRBJ2-1; 8 bases align to TRBD2. Trimming removed 6 bases from V and 8 bases from J; junction bases left unmatched: 12. Looked up from germline, CDR1 is MDHEN and CDR2 is SYDVKM. This CDR3 has 15 residues. This chain's CDR3 is CASRIPAGEGHEQFF. CDR3 bases: TGTGCCAGCAGGATCCCAGCGGGGGAGGGGCATGAGCAGTTCTTC.

The chain has TRBV11-2 and TRBJ2-2, with TRBD2 identical over 8 bases. Trimming at V came to 7 bases and at J to 5 bases, leaving 9 bases not matched to a gene. The germline V gene has CDR1 SGHAT and CDR2 FQNNGV. The CDR3 extends over 15 amino acids. CDR3 loop: CASNPGGSGTGELFF. The CDR3 DNA sequence: TGTGCCAGCAACCCGGGGGGGAGTGGAACCGGGGAGCTGTTTTTT. The entire variable domain, with the rest obtained from reference TRBV11-2 and TRBJ2-2, is as follows: EAGVAQSPRYKIIEKRQSVAFWCNPISGHATLYWYQQILGQGPKLLIQFQNNGVVDDSQLPKDRFSAERLKGVDSTLKIQPAKLEDSAVYLCASNPGGSGTGELFFGEGSRLTVL.

This clone was recorded once. The chain is built from TRBV27 and TRBJ1-1; weak D call: TRBD1 (6 bases). Germline-derived CDR1 and CDR2 are MNHEY and SMNVEV (reference sequence). Trimming stripped 5 bases from V and 4 bases from J, with 23 bases between. The CDR3 totals 17 residues. In DNA, the CDR3 is TGTGCCAGCAGTCTACAACCTGGATTAATAGGGGGCACTGAAGCTTTCTTT. Translation gives CASSLQPGLIGGTEAFF.

V usage is TRBV4-1 and J usage is TRBJ1-2, with D possibly being TRBD1 (5 bases). CDR1 MGHRA and CDR2 YSYEKL come from the germline V gene. Trimming left V 0 bases short and J 6 bases short, with 14 bases between. CDR3 size: 15 residues. Here the CDR3 reads CASSQEGAGNDGYTF. CDR3 bases: TGCGCCAGCAGCCAAGAAGGTGCAGGGAATGATGGCTACACCTTC.

The chain joins TRBV5-1 to TRBJ2-1; TRBD1 matches at 7 bases. J lost 4 bases, V lost 4 bases, and 8 bases had no gene match. This CDR3 has 15 amino acids. In germline, CDR1 is SGHRS, CDR2 YFSETQ. The CDR3 spells CASSPGGQVYNEQFF. The CDR3 nucleotides read TGCGCCAGCAGCCCCGGCGGACAGGTTTACAATGAGCAGTTCTTC.

The chain is built from TRBV6-5 and TRBJ2-2; a possible D gene is TRBD2 (6 bases). The CDR3 is 14 residues long. V was cut by 6 bases and J by 6 bases, with 14 bases left in between. The germline V gene has CDR1 MNHEY and CDR2 SVGAGI. CDR3 region: CASRTGTFSGELFF. As DNA, the CDR3 is TGTGCCAGCAGGACCGGGACTTTTTCCGGGGAGCTGTTTTTT.

V is TRBV12-5 and J is TRBJ2-3; 8 bases are a match to TRBD2. This CDR3 has 16 amino acids. V trimming: 5 bases; J trimming: 4 bases; junction bases outside the gene matches: 11. The V gene's germline CDR1 is LGHNT and CDR2 FRNRAP. The CDR3, as DNA: TGTGCTAGTGGTCCCGGACTAGCCATAAAACCAGATACGCAGTATTTT. It encodes CASGPGLAIKPDTQYF. The full variable domain, with the rest looked up from reference TRBV12-5 and TRBJ2-3, is DARVTQTPRHKVTEMGQEVTMRCQPILGHNTVFWYRQTMMQGLELLAYFRNRAPLDDSGMPKDRFSAEMPDATLATLKIQPSEPRDSAVYFCASGPGLAIKPDTQYFGPGTRLTVL.

The sample holds one count of this clone. This chain joins TRBV10-3 and TRBJ1-1, with 10 nucleotides matching TRBD1. The germline V gene has CDR1 ENHRY and CDR2 SYGVKD. The ends lost 6 bases at V and 8 bases at J; junction bases unmatched: 12. CDR3 length equals 15 residues. CDR3 amino acids: CAIRAGTGVSSEAFF. The CDR3, as DNA: TGTGCCATCAGAGCCGGGACAGGGGTGTCATCCGAAGCTTTCTTT.

The chain recombines TRBV11-3 with TRBJ2-5; D is undetermined. Trimming pared 5 bases from V and 2 bases from J, leaving 18 bases between. This CDR3 has 16 residues. Germline assignment: CDR1 SGHNT and CDR2 YENEEA. In nucleotides, the CDR3 is TGTGCCAGCAGCCCTTCATCGAGTGTTAGACAAGAGACCCAGTACTTC. It specifies CASSPSSSVRQETQYF.

This CDR3 reads CAWSNNYEQYV. The CDR3, as DNA: TGTGCCTGGAGTAACAACTACGAGCAGTACGTC. This rearrangement joins TRBV30 to TRBJ2-7, with D unresolved. CDR1 is GTSNPN and CDR2 is SVGIG in the germline V gene (reference sequence). The CDR3 is 11 residues long. V lost 2 bases to trimming and J lost 3 bases, with 5 bases between them.